Listed here are 32 T cell receptor beta chains from one sample, sequenced in a study of control samples from healthy donors and cancer patients (dated by TCRdb to 2019 to 2021). Receptors were amplified or captured by the immunoSEQ multiplex PCR assay. TCRdb obtained this table from immuneACCESS and retained in-frame rearrangements with V and J assigned. These tables miss some clones; where compared with another copy, unresolved V genes account for less than half of the shortfall, and the remainder is unexplained. The sample table shows about 48,000 clones, and roughly 92% are seen once. 20% to 30% of the sample belongs to the ten largest clones. Source material: PBMCs. Receptors originate from a woman aged 50 to 60 with head and neck cancer.

This sequence joins TRBV5-4 and TRBJ2-7; D is uncertain. CDR1 SGHNT and CDR2 YYREEE come from the germline V gene (reference sequence). Trimming pared 0 bases from V and 7 bases from J, leaving 2 bases between. The CDR3 consists of 10 residues. The CDR3 DNA reads TGTGCCAGCAGCTTGGATGAGCAGTACTTC. It encodes CASSLDEQYF.

The chain links TRBV18 to TRBJ2-5; D is possibly TRBD2 (5 bases). V was cut by 3 bases and J by 5 bases, with 13 bases left in between. Germline lookup yields CDR1 KGHSH and CDR2 LQKENI. CDR3 size: 14 residues. Here the CDR3 DNA reads TGTGCCAGCTCACCTCGGACTGGCTGGGAGACCCAGTACTTC. Encoded protein: CASSPRTGWETQYF.

This clone was recorded only once. V usage is TRBV30 and J usage is TRBJ1-1, with unresolved D. The germline CDR1 and CDR2 sequences are GTSNPN and SVGIG (reference sequence). This CDR3 spans 13 amino acids. Trimming shortened V by 3 bases and J by 5 bases, and 13 bases separated the two germline ends. For the CDR3, the DNA is TGTGCCTGGAGGGATGGGGAGGCGACTGAAGCTTTCTTT. It is translated as CAWRDGEATEAFF.

J is TRBJ1-2 and V is TRBV28; perhaps TRBD1 as D (5 bases). Germline CDR1 MDHEN, CDR2 SYDVKM. V lost 6 bases, J lost 4 bases, and 12 bases lay in between. CDR3 length: 13 residues. The CDR3 nucleotides read TGTGCCAGCAGCGGGGGAAGACTCTATGGCTACACCTTC. This translates into CASSGGRLYGYTF.

The V call is TRBV5-1, the J call TRBJ1-3; possible D gene TRBD1, 6 bases. Germline CDR1 and CDR2: SGHRS and YFSETQ. V lost 8 bases and J lost 0, with 12 bases in between. The CDR3 consists of 14 residues. The CDR3 region has the DNA TGCGCCAGTTCTCAGGGGAGCTCTGGAAACACCATATATTTT. It yields the protein CASSQGSSGNTIYF.

V gene TRBV28 combines with J gene TRBJ1-1; D unresolved. Germline CDR1 is MDHEN and CDR2 is SYDVKM. V lost 5 bases and J lost 8, with 12 bases in between. This CDR3 is built from 12 residues. CDR3 DNA sequence: TGTGCCAGCAGTCGACAAGACCTAGAAGCTTTCTTT. This sequence encodes CASSRQDLEAFF.

This chain uses TRBV19 with TRBJ2-7; D remains ambiguous. V was shortened by 8 bases and J by 7 bases, with 12 bases between the two germline ends. The CDR3 has 11 residues. CDR1 and CDR2 (germline): LNHDA, SQIVND (reference sequence). DNA for the CDR3: TGTGCCAGTTCCGCGAGCCAGGAGCAGTACTTC. Residues: CASSASQEQYF.

The rearrangement links TRBV5-3 to TRBJ2-1, with a tentative D call TRBD2 (5 bases). TRBV5-3 counts as an open reading frame of uncertain function. Trimming shortened V by 7 bases and J by 6 bases, and 14 bases separated the two germline ends. This CDR3 is 13 amino acids long. CDR3 in amino acids: CARGRARGNEQFF. CDR3 nucleotide sequence: TGTGCCAGAGGGCGGGCGAGAGGCAATGAGCAGTTCTTC.

J is TRBJ2-1 and V is TRBV9, with 10 bases fitting TRBD2. CDR3 length: 14 residues. The germline CDR1 and CDR2 sequences are SGDLS and YYNGEE. V was pared by 7 bases and J by 2 bases, with 3 bases of the junction left unmatched. In DNA form, the CDR3 reads TGTGCCAGCGGGAGCGGGAGGGCCTACAATGAGCAGTTCTTC. Translation gives CASGSGRAYNEQFF.

The V gene is TRBV11-3, the J gene TRBJ2-3; the D gene is possibly TRBD1 (5 bases). Trimming left V 1 base short and J 4 bases short, with 6 bases between. The V gene's germline CDR1 is SGHNT and CDR2 YENEEA. The CDR3 is 13 amino acids. The CDR3 spells CASSLGTSDTQYF. CDR3 nucleotides: TGTGCCAGCAGCTTAGGGACATCAGATACGCAGTATTTT. The variable domain in full, with the rest retrieved from reference TRBV11-3 and TRBJ2-3, is EAGVVQSPRYKIIEKKQPVAFWCNPISGHNTLYWYLQNLGQGPELLIRYENEEAVDDSQLPKDRFSAERLKGVDSTLKIQPAELGDSAVYLCASSLGTSDTQYFGPGTRLTVL.

The chain carries TRBV12-5 and TRBJ1-2; possibly TRBD1 for D (5 bases). The CDR3 has 15 amino acids. The V end lost 0 bases, the J end lost 6 bases, and 14 bases lay between the germline ends. Germline V gene lookup returns CDR1 LGHNT and CDR2 FRNRAP. The chain's CDR3 is CASGLVQGLLNGYTF. DNA of the CDR3: TGTGCTAGTGGTTTGGTTCAGGGACTCTTGAATGGCTACACCTTC.

J is TRBJ2-1 and V is TRBV27; TRBD1 might be the D (6 bases). CDR3 length: 13 amino acids. The germline V and J ends were trimmed by 2 bases and 6 bases, with 8 bases remaining between them. Germline V lookup: CDR1 MNHEY, CDR2 SMNVEV (reference sequence). CDR3 DNA sequence: TGTGCCAGCAGTTTAATAGGGGGCAATGAGCAGTTCTTC. Translating it yields CASSLIGGNEQFF.

The chain couples TRBV7-2 to TRBJ1-5, with 8 positions matching TRBD1. The CDR3 consists of 15 residues. With V trimmed by 4 bases and J by 1 base, 3 bases remained unmatched. Germline-derived CDR1 and CDR2 are SGHTA and FQGNSA. CDR3 residues: CASSSRTGSNQPQHF. The CDR3, as DNA: TGTGCCAGCAGCTCGCGGACAGGGAGCAATCAGCCCCAGCATTTT.

The J gene is TRBJ2-5, the V gene TRBV11-2, with unresolved D. Looked up from germline, CDR1 is SGHAT and CDR2 is FQNNGV. Trimming removed 2 bases at V and 1 base at J, with 8 bases between. The CDR3 has 14 amino acids. CDR3 region: CASSLRQVQETQYF. The CDR3 DNA follows: TGTGCCAGCAGCTTACGGCAAGTCCAAGAGACCCAGTACTTC.

The chain joins TRBV28 to TRBJ2-3; D is possibly TRBD1 or TRBD2 (5 bases each). Germline CDR1 reads MDHEN; CDR2 reads SYDVKM. This CDR3 region has 15 residues. Trimming took 8 bases from V and 2 from J, leaving 17 bases between them. The CDR3 DNA is TGTGCCAGCCGAGGGACCGGAGGAAACACAGATACGCAGTATTTT. Protein: CASRGTGGNTDTQYF.

The J gene is TRBJ2-6, the V gene TRBV7-6, with D unresolved. The CDR3 is made up of 15 amino acids. Looked up from germline, CDR1 is SGHVS and CDR2 is FNYEAQ. The ends were cut back, 2 bases at V and 0 bases at J, with 5 bases in the middle. The CDR3 nucleotides read TGTGCCAGCAGCTTATTCAGCTCTGGGGCCAACGTCCTGACTTTC. This encodes CASSLFSSGANVLTF.

Here the CDR3 DNA reads TGTGCCTGGAGTCCGGGACTAGCGGAAGAGACCCAGTACTTC. Its protein is CAWSPGLAEETQYF. The chain has TRBV30 and TRBJ2-5; 11 bases are a match to TRBD2. The trim removed 2 bases at V and 3 bases at J, leaving 2 bases unmatched. This CDR3 region has 14 residues. Germline assignment: CDR1 GTSNPN and CDR2 SVGIG (reference sequence).

V gene TRBV7-9 combines with J gene TRBJ2-1, with 10 bases lining up with TRBD2. V was clipped by 5 bases and J by 7 bases; unmatched bases: 17. The CDR3 extends over 18 amino acids. Germline V gene sequence: CDR1 SEHNR, CDR2 FQNEAQ (reference sequence). The CDR3 DNA is TGTGCCAGCAGCCCACCTTTTCGTCTAGCGGGAGTTAAAAATGAGCAGTTCTTC. It translates to CASSPPFRLAGVKNEQFF.

The V and J genes are TRBV3-1 (or the pseudogene TRBV3-2) and TRBJ2-5; D remains unclear. Germline V gene data show CDR1 as LGHDT and CDR2 as YNNKEL (reference sequence). The CDR3 has 15 residues. The V end was cut by 4 bases, the J end by 2 bases, with 14 bases between. The CDR3 region is CASSRNPTIQETQYF. DNA for the CDR3: TGTGCCAGCAGCCGAAACCCCACCATTCAAGAGACCCAGTACTTC.

This rearrangement joins TRBV7-2 to TRBJ1-5; 9 positions match TRBD1. The CDR3 consists of 16 residues. Germline CDR1 is SGHTA and CDR2 is FQGNSA. With V trimmed by 5 bases and J by 6 bases, 11 bases remained unmatched. The CDR3 reads CASSKTTGGAGQPQHF. The CDR3 nucleotides read TGTGCCAGCAGCAAAACTACAGGGGGCGCGGGTCAGCCCCAGCATTTT. Complete variable domain (other parts from reference TRBV7-2 and TRBJ1-5): GAGVSQSPSNKVTEKGKDVELRCDPISGHTALYWYRQSLGQGLEFLIYFQGNSAPDKSGLPSDRFSAERTGGSVSTLTIQRTQQEDSAVYLCASSKTTGGAGQPQHFGDGTRLSIL.

V gene TRBV27 combines with J gene TRBJ1-6; D gene ambiguous. The V end was cut by 1 base, the J end by 5 bases, with 9 bases between. The length of the CDR3 is 15 residues. CDR1 is MNHEY and CDR2 is SMNVEV in the germline V gene (reference sequence). CDR3 in DNA: TGTGCCAGCAGTTTATTGGCGGATGATAATTCACCCCTCCACTTT. It encodes CASSLLADDNSPLHF.

The chain is built from TRBV9 and TRBJ1-2; D not certain. V gave up 0 bases and J gave up 4 bases, with 16 bases separating them. Germline CDR1 reads SGDLS; CDR2 reads YYNGEE. CDR3 length: 16 residues. CDR3 amino acids: CASSVEGFMDGYGYTF. The CDR3 DNA reads as TGTGCCAGCAGCGTAGAAGGATTTATGGATGGCTATGGCTACACCTTC.

The chain is built from TRBV5-1 and TRBJ2-7, with D uncertain. The CDR3 is made up of 14 amino acids. Germline values: CDR1 SGHRS, CDR2 YFSETQ. Trimming took off 5 bases at V and 0 bases at J, with 12 bases between the two ends. CDR3 residues: CASSRASHSYEQYF. The CDR3, as DNA: TGCGCCAGCAGTCGGGCCTCCCACTCCTACGAGCAGTACTTC.

The chain links TRBV5-1 to TRBJ1-2; no definite D call. The V gene's germline CDR1 is SGHRS and CDR2 YFSETQ. Trimming pared 5 bases from V and 7 bases from J, leaving 15 bases between. The CDR3 covers 13 residues. The CDR3 loop reads CASSPGPRSGYTF. CDR3 nucleotides: TGCGCCAGCAGTCCAGGCCCCCGGAGTGGCTACACCTTC.

The chain links TRBV28 to TRBJ1-1; no firm D call. V was clipped by 4 bases and J by 6 bases, with 15 bases between them. Germline lookup yields CDR1 MDHEN and CDR2 SYDVKM. The CDR3 runs 14 residues. Here the CDR3 DNA reads TGTGCCAGCAGTTCTACCCGACAAATAGCTGAAGCTTTCTTT. This translates into CASSSTRQIAEAFF.

The chain links TRBV28 to TRBJ1-2; D is perhaps TRBD1 (5 bases). Trimming pared 4 bases from V and 1 base from J, leaving 16 bases between. The germline V gene has CDR1 MDHEN and CDR2 SYDVKM. The CDR3 consists of 16 residues. CDR3 sequence: CASSSNRDGFNYGYTF. The CDR3 DNA sequence: TGTGCCAGCAGTTCCAACCGGGACGGTTTTAACTATGGCTACACCTTC.

The sample holds one count of this clone. The chain couples TRBV12-3 or TRBV12-4 to TRBJ1-3, with D possibly TRBD1 on 6 matching bases. The V end was cut by 6 bases, the J end by 9 bases, with 12 bases between. The CDR3 is 12 amino acids. This chain's CDR3 is CASRRTEGTIYF. The DNA of the CDR3 is TGTGCCAGCAGAAGGACAGAGGGCACCATATATTTT.

The rearrangement joins TRBV4-1 to TRBJ2-1; 13 nucleotides match TRBD2. The ends lost 4 bases at V and 10 bases at J; junction bases unmatched: 7. Germline V gene sequence: CDR1 MGHRA, CDR2 YSYEKL. The CDR3 loop spans 15 amino acids. The CDR3 region is CASSPGLAGVGEQFF. Written as DNA, the CDR3 is TGCGCCAGCAGCCCCGGACTAGCGGGAGTCGGGGAGCAGTTCTTC.

This clone was seen a single time. This chain joins TRBV24-1 and TRBJ2-5, with 9 bases matching TRBD1. The germline gives CDR1 KGHDR, CDR2 SFDVKD. Trimming at V came to 3 bases and at J to 5 bases, leaving 9 bases not matched to a gene. The CDR3 is made up of 16 amino acids. The CDR3 region is CATSDPQGQGRETQYF. DNA of the CDR3: TGTGCCACCAGTGATCCCCAGGGACAGGGAAGGGAGACCCAGTACTTC.

The CDR3 DNA reads as TGTGCCAGCAGTTCCCGGGACAGGGTGCTCACAGATACGCAGTATTTT. It specifies CASSSRDRVLTDTQYF. The chain links TRBV28 to TRBJ2-3, with 9 bases matching TRBD1. The germline gives CDR1 MDHEN, CDR2 SYDVKM. The CDR3 loop spans 16 amino acids. The V gene end was trimmed by 4 bases and the J gene end by 2 bases; junction bases not matched to a gene: 7.

This clone occurred a few times. The CDR3 protein is CATTKGYPLFF. The CDR3 DNA sequence: TGTGCCACCACGAAGGGCTACCCACTGTTTTTT. The gene calls are TRBV28 and TRBJ1-4; D not certain. V was shortened by 10 bases and J by 13 bases, with 16 bases between the two germline ends. The CDR3 runs to 11 residues. Germline V CDR1 and CDR2: MDHEN, SYDVKM. The complete variable domain, with remaining parts taken from reference TRBV28 and TRBJ1-4, reads DVKVTQSSRYLVKRTGEKVFLECVQDMDHENMFWYRQDPGLGLRLIYFSYDVKMKEKGDIPEGYSVSREKKERFSLILESASTNQTSMYLCATTKGYPLFFGSGTQLSVL.

J is TRBJ2-7 and V is TRBV9; TRBD2 might be the D (6 bases). Trimming stripped 3 bases from V and 3 bases from J, with 25 bases between. Germline CDR1 reads SGDLS; CDR2 reads YYNGEE. The CDR3 runs to 18 residues. The CDR3 DNA reads TGTGCCAGCAGCGCGGGAAGGGACTGGCAACCCAACTTCTACGAGCAGTACTTC. Its translation is CASSAGRDWQPNFYEQYF. Complete variable domain (other parts from reference TRBV9 and TRBJ2-7): DSGVTQTPKHLITATGQRVTLRCSPRSGDLSVYWYQQSLDQGLQFLIQYYNGEERAKGNILERFSAQQFPDLHSELNLSSLELGDSALYFCASSAGRDWQPNFYEQYFGPGTRLTVT.